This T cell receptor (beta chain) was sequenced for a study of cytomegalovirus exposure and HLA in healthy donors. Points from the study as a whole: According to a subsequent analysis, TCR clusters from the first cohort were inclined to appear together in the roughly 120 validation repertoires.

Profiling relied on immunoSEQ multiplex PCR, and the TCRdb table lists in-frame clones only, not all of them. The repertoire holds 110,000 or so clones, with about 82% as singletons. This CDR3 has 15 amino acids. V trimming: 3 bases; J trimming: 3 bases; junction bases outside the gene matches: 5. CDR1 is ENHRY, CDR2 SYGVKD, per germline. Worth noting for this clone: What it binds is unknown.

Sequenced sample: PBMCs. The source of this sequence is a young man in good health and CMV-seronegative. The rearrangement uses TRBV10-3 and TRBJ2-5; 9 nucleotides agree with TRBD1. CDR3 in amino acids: CAISDIGQGKETQYF. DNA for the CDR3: TGTGCCATCAGTGACATAGGACAGGGGAAAGAGACCCAGTACTTC.